The entry below gives a single T cell receptor beta chain sequence along with its context. The specificity of this receptor is unknown. No quality values exist for individual bases; no much larger clone is one base distant. The sample's time point label is to be understood as: patch test 1, 2 weeks after DPC sensitization. The label giving this sample's treatment or condition can be read as: therapeutic diphenylcyclopropenone sensitization with weekly scalp DPC. At every patch-test visit, the blood draw took place before the patch test was put on. To be eligible, patients had to be aged 18 to 70, diagnosed with alopecia and judged suitable for DPC therapy, while pregnant patients were excluded. Unfractionated whole blood was collected in Tempus Blood RNA tubes, and total RNA was extracted from that blood. The germline V gene (reference sequence) supplies CDR1 SEHNR and CDR2 FQNEAQ. Including the terminal cysteine and phenylalanine, the CDR3 comprises 15 residues. The DNA shown is the 45-base CDR3, in frame from base 1. Deletion took 5 bases off V and 2 bases off J, with a span of 15 bases between the germline ends.

The data were obtained in a study of human T cells and chemical hapten exposure listed by TCRdb under 2021. In the study overall: For sensitization, 2% DPC in acetone was applied to a 2 cm by 2 cm area of upper inner arm skin. Patch testing was done on the upper back using Finn chambers containing 0.01% DPC, and results were scored after 6 days according to International Contact Dermatitis Research Group standards. Throughout the study period of roughly 24 weeks, patients also received therapeutic DPC doses to the scalp every week. Blood samples were taken from patients before sensitization (week 0) and then at 2, 6 and about 24 weeks after DPC sensitization. Twenty-nine alopecia patients gave blood for TCR sequencing at one to four time points (pre-sensitization, 2, 6 and 24 weeks). The libraries were sequenced as a pool, and the TCR yield per sample differed mostly because of small variations in library volumes within the pool. The study tracked peripheral blood TCR repertoire changes in vivo during primary and secondary sensitization to the hapten diphenylcyclopropenone (DPC) in alopecia patients. Alopecia areata with under or over 50% scalp involvement, alopecia totalis and alopecia universalis were represented in the patient cohort, which was mostly female.

Library creation used RACE. TCRdb records NextSeq 500 as the sequencer. Library preparation attached unique molecular identifiers to individual cDNA molecules for quantitative, reproducible TCR counting. Each blood RNA sample was used to sequence both TCR alpha and TCR beta chains. As for the authors' bioinformatics: The median number of TCRs per sample was approximately 93,000, ranging from 23,224 to 690,600. V, J and CDR3 annotation of the TCR reads was performed with the Decombinator software suite. To make PS versus PT1 abundance plots, every sample was subsampled to the same number of TCRs (28,000). Expanded TCRs were defined as absent before sensitization and observed at least eight times at the 2-week time point. TCRdb reworked the public reads: Q25 trimming with fastp, MiXCR clone assembly, productive beta chains retained. Every distinct CDR3 protein forms one entry, paired with its most common genes and DNA. The V and J calls reflect TCRdb's pipeline rather than the authors' work. Counted in this sample were about 340,000 distinct CDR3 sequences; roughly 6.9% of them appeared once. 8.4% of the sample comes from the top ten.

The paper's findings and limits, for the study overall: Because all patients had alopecia, a presumed autoimmune disease, the immune response of the patients might differ from that of healthy individuals. Expanded TCRs formed significantly more large CDR3 similarity clusters than pre-sensitization or healthy control sets, consistent with antigen-driven responses. Patch test score correlated positively with the number of PT1 expanded TCRs, reaching significance at thresholds 8, 16 and 32 but not at 4. No change with DPC sensitization was found in the number of TCRs above 1 in 1000 frequency, and no evidence of global repertoire structure alterations was found. Repeated subsampling changed both the strength of the expansion versus patch-test correlation and the threshold at which the correlation became significant.

In this chain, TRBV7-9 is recombined with TRBJ1-2, and TRBD1 may be the D gene, going by 5 matching bases. This specimen was whole blood, taken in connection with sensitization to the hapten diphenylcyclopropenone (DPC). This receptor was obtained from a young woman with alopecia areata. Some clones in this sample may be carry-over from other donors' samples. The CDR3 region reads CASSRARDGNYGYTF. DNA sequence: TGTGCCAGCAGCAGGGCTCGGGACGGAAACTATGGCTACACCTTC. With the rest looked up from the reference TRBV7-9 and TRBJ1-2 genes rather than sequenced, the full variable domain is DTGVSQNPRHKITKRGQNVTFRCDPISEHNRLYWYRQTLGQGPEFLTYFQNEAQLEKSRLLSDRFSAERPKGSFSTLEIQRTEQGDSAMYLCASSRARDGNYGYTFGSGTRLTVV.